A selection of T cell receptor beta chains follows, all from one sample in a study of blood T cells in healthy people across ages. TCRdb re-called the 5' RACE reads with MiXCR, one entry per CDR3 protein. Among 600,000 to 800,000 distinct CDR3 sequences listed, around 50% were seen once. Sequenced sample: blood. The receptors were sampled from a woman over 75 in good health. CDR3s include the opening cysteine and the closing phenylalanine or tryptophan. D genes are given only for firm matches. For some rows the clone size is stated as once, few or many, or as a class when expanded; others skip it.

clone_size: -
v_call: TRBV5-1
d_call: TRBD1
j_call: TRBJ2-4
cdr3_aa: CASSLAPGGTKNIQYF
cdr3_nt: TGCGCCAGCAGCTTGGCCCCAGGGGGCACCAAAAACATTCAGTACTTC

clone_size: -
v_call: TRBV4-1
d_call: -
j_call: TRBJ2-1
cdr3_aa: CASSQEDREYNEQFF
cdr3_nt: TGCGCCAGCAGCCAAGAGGATCGGGAGTACAATGAGCAGTTCTTC

clone_size: -
v_call: TRBV7-2
d_call: TRBD1
j_call: TRBJ2-2
cdr3_aa: CASRLRQGEDIGELFF
cdr3_nt: TGTGCCAGCAGACTAAGACAGGGGGAGGACATCGGGGAGCTGTTTTTT

clone_size: -
v_call: TRBV9
d_call: -
j_call: TRBJ2-3
cdr3_aa: CAGSVGTFERDTQYF
cdr3_nt: TGTGCCGGCAGCGTAGGGACGTTCGAAAGGGATACGCAGTATTTT

clone_size: few
v_call: TRBV7-9
d_call: -
j_call: TRBJ1-5
cdr3_aa: CASSPEGGFGNQPQHF
cdr3_nt: TGTGCCAGCAGCCCAGAGGGTGGATTTGGCAATCAGCCCCAGCATTTT

clone_size: many
v_call: TRBV28
d_call: -
j_call: TRBJ2-7
cdr3_aa: CASSRGLTGKGREQYF
cdr3_nt: TGTGCCAGCTCCCGAGGCCTAACAGGGAAGGGTCGCGAGCAGTACTTC

clone_size: -
v_call: TRBV2
d_call: -
j_call: TRBJ1-3
cdr3_aa: CASTQEGTGNTIYF
cdr3_nt: TGTGCCAGCACCCAAGAAGGAACTGGAAACACCATATATTTT

clone_size: many
v_call: TRBV12-3/TRBV12-4
d_call: -
j_call: TRBJ2-3
cdr3_aa: CASSLGDITDTQYF
cdr3_nt: TGTGCCAGCAGTTTGGGGGACATCACAGATACGCAGTATTTT

clone_size: once
v_call: TRBV20-1
d_call: -
j_call: TRBJ2-7
cdr3_aa: CSAISDFSRNEQYF
cdr3_nt: TGCAGTGCTATCTCGGACTTCAGTCGAAACGAGCAGTACTTC

clone_size: -
v_call: TRBV4-1
d_call: -
j_call: TRBJ2-7
cdr3_aa: CASSQGSSYYEQYF
cdr3_nt: TGCGCCAGCAGCCAAGGTTCTAGCTACTACGAGCAGTACTTC

clone_size: -
v_call: TRBV20-1
d_call: -
j_call: TRBJ1-6
cdr3_aa: CSAREPGSYNSPLHF
cdr3_nt: TGCAGTGCTAGAGAACCTGGCTCCTATAATTCACCCCTCCACTTT

clone_size: many
v_call: TRBV20-1
d_call: TRBD2
j_call: TRBJ2-7
cdr3_aa: CTTSGRAYEQYF
cdr3_nt: TGCACCACTAGCGGGAGGGCGTACGAGCAGTACTTC

clone_size: many
v_call: TRBV12-3/TRBV12-4
d_call: TRBD1
j_call: TRBJ1-6
cdr3_aa: CASSFRGNSPLHF
cdr3_nt: TGTGCCAGCAGTTTCAGGGGGAATTCACCCCTCCACTTT

clone_size: -
v_call: TRBV18
d_call: -
j_call: TRBJ2-1
cdr3_aa: CASSLQRNEQFF
cdr3_nt: TGTGCCAGCTCACTTCAGCGGAATGAGCAGTTCTTC

clone_size: -
v_call: TRBV4-1
d_call: TRBD2
j_call: TRBJ2-3
cdr3_aa: CASSQVWGGSTDTQYF
cdr3_nt: TGCGCCAGCAGCCAAGTTTGGGGGGGTAGCACAGATACGCAGTATTTT

clone_size: -
v_call: TRBV13
d_call: -
j_call: TRBJ2-4
cdr3_aa: CASSPKGGIQYF
cdr3_nt: TGTGCCAGCAGCCCTAAGGGGGGCATTCAGTACTTC

clone_size: -
v_call: TRBV7-8
d_call: TRBD1
j_call: TRBJ2-5
cdr3_aa: CASSFPLGTGQETQYF
cdr3_nt: TGTGCCAGCAGCTTCCCGCTAGGGACAGGGCAAGAGACCCAGTACTTC

clone_size: few
v_call: TRBV5-1
d_call: -
j_call: TRBJ2-1
cdr3_aa: CAGSLEGESHNEQFF
cdr3_nt: TGCGCCGGCAGCTTGGAAGGGGAAAGCCACAATGAGCAGTTCTTC

clone_size: few
v_call: TRBV27
d_call: TRBD2
j_call: TRBJ2-5
cdr3_aa: CASSWGGMEETQYF
cdr3_nt: TGTGCCAGCAGTTGGGGGGGAATGGAAGAGACCCAGTACTTC

clone_size: -
v_call: TRBV12-3/TRBV12-4
d_call: -
j_call: TRBJ1-6
cdr3_aa: CASMGGGNSPLHF
cdr3_nt: TGTGCCAGCATGGGGGGAGGCAATTCACCCCTCCACTTT

clone_size: -
v_call: TRBV6-5
d_call: TRBD2
j_call: TRBJ2-7
cdr3_aa: CASARSSGGYNEQYF
cdr3_nt: TGTGCCAGCGCGCGCTCTAGCGGGGGATACAATGAGCAGTACTTC

clone_size: -
v_call: TRBV5-1
d_call: -
j_call: TRBJ1-3
cdr3_aa: CASSSGPSFSGNTIYF
cdr3_nt: TGCGCCAGCAGCTCTGGACCCAGCTTCTCTGGAAACACCATATATTTT

clone_size: -
v_call: TRBV29-1
d_call: TRBD2
j_call: TRBJ2-1
cdr3_aa: CSVRLAGGPTSDYNEQFF
cdr3_nt: TGCAGCGTAAGACTAGCGGGAGGGCCGACCTCGGATTACAATGAGCAGTTCTTC

clone_size: -
v_call: TRBV5-1
d_call: -
j_call: TRBJ2-3
cdr3_aa: CASSARTRTDTQYF
cdr3_nt: TGCGCCAGCAGCGCCAGGACCCGCACAGATACGCAGTATTTT

clone_size: few
v_call: TRBV18
d_call: -
j_call: TRBJ2-1
cdr3_aa: CASSPLGGTYNEQFF
cdr3_nt: TGTGCCAGCTCACCACTGGGGGGCACCTACAATGAGCAGTTCTTC

clone_size: many
v_call: TRBV6-6
d_call: -
j_call: TRBJ2-1
cdr3_aa: CASIAALYNEQFF
cdr3_nt: TGTGCCAGCATTGCGGCTCTCTACAATGAGCAGTTCTTC

clone_size: few
v_call: TRBV19
d_call: TRBD2
j_call: TRBJ2-3
cdr3_aa: CASNSGRTDTQYF
cdr3_nt: TGTGCCAGTAATAGCGGGAGGACAGATACGCAGTATTTT

clone_size: -
v_call: TRBV20-1
d_call: -
j_call: TRBJ2-6
cdr3_aa: CSAPASQGSGANVLTF
cdr3_nt: TGCAGTGCTCCAGCCTCACAGGGTTCTGGGGCCAACGTCCTGACTTTC

clone_size: -
v_call: TRBV12-3/TRBV12-4
d_call: -
j_call: TRBJ2-2
cdr3_aa: CASSRGTPQGVGRELFF
cdr3_nt: TGTGCCAGCAGTCGAGGGACGCCTCAGGGAGTCGGTCGGGAGCTGTTTTTT

clone_size: -
v_call: TRBV29-1
d_call: -
j_call: TRBJ2-3
cdr3_aa: CSVFVRGSTDTQYF
cdr3_nt: TGCAGCGTTTTCGTTCGCGGTAGCACAGATACGCAGTATTTT

clone_size: -
v_call: TRBV7-2
d_call: -
j_call: TRBJ2-7
cdr3_aa: CASSFGGATYEQYF
cdr3_nt: TGTGCCAGCAGCTTCGGTGGGGCAACCTACGAGCAGTACTTC

clone_size: many
v_call: TRBV4-2
d_call: -
j_call: TRBJ1-2
cdr3_aa: CASSQETKIPYGYTF
cdr3_nt: TGTGCCAGCAGCCAAGAGACCAAGATCCCCTATGGCTACACCTTC

clone_size: -
v_call: TRBV24-1
d_call: TRBD2
j_call: TRBJ2-5
cdr3_aa: CAARTSGRRKTQYF
cdr3_nt: TGTGCCGCCCGGACTAGCGGGAGGAGGAAGACCCAGTACTTC

clone_size: -
v_call: TRBV20-1
d_call: TRBD2
j_call: TRBJ2-1
cdr3_aa: CSARARGRNEQFF
cdr3_nt: TGCAGTGCTAGAGCGCGGGGGAGGAATGAGCAGTTCTTC

clone_size: few
v_call: TRBV5-1
d_call: -
j_call: TRBJ1-1
cdr3_aa: CASSPPVGGATEAFF
cdr3_nt: TGCGCCAGCAGCCCCCCAGTAGGTGGGGCGACTGAAGCTTTCTTT

clone_size: many
v_call: TRBV29-1
d_call: TRBD1
j_call: TRBJ2-5
cdr3_aa: CSVKTGEETQYF
cdr3_nt: TGCAGCGTTAAGACAGGGGAAGAGACCCAGTACTTC